Listed here are 27 T cell receptor beta chains from one sample, sequenced in a study of OX40 agonist ivuxolimab in advanced cancers. Measured with immunoSEQ multiplex PCR; TCRdb has only the in-frame clones, and not every one. The sample includes around 80,000 clones, about nine tenths of them seen just once. The input for sequencing was CD4+ or CD8+ T cells sorted from blood, taken in a trial of the OX40 agonist ivuxolimab. The receptors were sampled from an adult with an advanced solid tumor such as melanoma, head and neck, liver or kidney cancer.

In DNA, the CDR3 is TGTGCCAGCAGCTTAGATGTGGGGGGAAACGTCCTGACTTTC. Protein product: CASSLDVGGNVLTF. This chain joins TRBV11-3 and TRBJ2-6, with D possibly being TRBD2 (6 bases). Germline V gene sequence: CDR1 SGHNT, CDR2 YENEEA. The CDR3 contains 14 residues. Trimming left V 0 bases short and J 10 bases short, with 10 bases between.

The CDR3 protein is CASSIQGVNTEAFF. The CDR3 DNA is TGTGCCAGCAGCATACAGGGGGTGAACACTGAAGCTTTCTTT. V is TRBV2 and J is TRBJ1-1, with 8 bases lining up with TRBD1. With V trimmed by 6 bases and J by 0 bases, 3 bases remained unmatched. This CDR3 region has 14 residues. In germline, CDR1 is SNHLY, CDR2 FYNNEI.

The V and J genes are TRBV27 and TRBJ1-4; D is undetermined. The CDR3 extends over 14 amino acids. The V gene lost 6 bases and the J gene lost 3 bases, with 11 bases spanning the gap. Germline lookup yields CDR1 MNHEY and CDR2 SMNVEV (reference sequence). Here the CDR3 DNA reads TGTGCCAGCAGGCTCGGGAGGGCTAATGAAAAACTGTTTTTT. Protein: CASRLGRANEKLFF. The full variable domain, in which reference TRBV27 and TRBJ1-4 provide the parts outside the CDR3, is EAQVTQNPRYLITVTGKKLTVTCSQNMNHEYMSWYRQDPGLGLRQIYYSMNVEVTDKGDVPEGYKVSRKEKRNFPLILESPSPNQTSLYFCASRLGRANEKLFFGSGTQLSVL.

A single count supports this clone. The rearrangement uses TRBV19 and TRBJ2-1; a possible D gene is TRBD2 (6 bases). Germline lookup yields CDR1 LNHDA and CDR2 SQIVND (reference sequence). With 0 bases removed from V and 7 bases from J, the gap between germline ends came to 13 bases. The CDR3 has 15 amino acids. The CDR3: CASSIETSSTNEQFF. CDR3 coding DNA: TGTGCCAGTAGTATAGAAACTAGCTCTACTAATGAGCAGTTCTTC.

This chain links TRBV5-1 with TRBJ1-1; no firm D call. V lost 1 base and J lost 5, with 9 bases in between. The V gene's germline CDR1 is SGHRS and CDR2 YFSETQ. The length of the CDR3 is 13 residues. The CDR3 loop reads CASSLSVGTEAFF. The CDR3 nucleotides read TGCGCCAGCAGCTTGTCGGTAGGGACTGAAGCTTTCTTT.

This chain links TRBV2 with TRBJ1-2; D uncertain. The CDR3 runs to 13 residues. Deletions cut 3 bases from V and 4 bases from J, with 9 bases between. CDR1 is SNHLY, CDR2 FYNNEI, per germline. CDR3 loop: CASSESLFYGYTF. The DNA of the CDR3 is TGTGCCAGCAGTGAGAGCCTGTTCTATGGCTACACCTTC.

The CDR3 DNA reads as TGCGCCAGCAGTCTGGACGGGAATCAGCCCCAGCATTTT. This sequence encodes CASSLDGNQPQHF. J is TRBJ1-5 and V is TRBV10-2; no reliable D call. The CDR3 spans 13 residues. V gave up 5 bases and J gave up 4 bases, with 9 bases separating them. CDR1 WSHSY and CDR2 SAAADI come from the germline V gene.

J is TRBJ2-7 and V is TRBV5-1; TRBD1 matches 9 bases. V was pared by 0 bases and J by 5 bases, with 6 bases of the junction left unmatched. This CDR3 is 15 amino acids long. From germline, CDR1 is SGHRS and CDR2 YFSETQ. In nucleotides, the CDR3 is TGCGCCAGCAGCTTGGCCGGGACAGGGTCCCACGAGCAGTACTTC. Amino acid sequence: CASSLAGTGSHEQYF.

The chain carries TRBV11-3 and TRBJ1-1, with a possible D match to TRBD1 (5 bases). This CDR3 has 15 residues. The germline V gene has CDR1 SGHNT and CDR2 YENEEA. The V and J ends lost 4 bases and 7 bases respectively, with 19 bases between them. CDR3 coding DNA: TGTGCCAGCAGCTCGAACCTTGGGACCGGGATTGAAGCTTTCTTT. Amino acids: CASSSNLGTGIEAFF. The variable domain in full, with the rest retrieved from reference TRBV11-3 and TRBJ1-1, is EAGVVQSPRYKIIEKKQPVAFWCNPISGHNTLYWYLQNLGQGPELLIRYENEEAVDDSQLPKDRFSAERLKGVDSTLKIQPAELGDSAVYLCASSSNLGTGIEAFFGQGTRLTVV.

V and J are TRBV5-1 and TRBJ2-7, with 9 bases lining up with TRBD2. There are 15 residues in the CDR3. Germline V gene lookup returns CDR1 SGHRS and CDR2 YFSETQ. V shed 4 bases and J 5 bases; nucleotides not matched to a gene: 10. The CDR3 DNA sequence: TGCGCCAGCAGCGACATCAATAGCGGGAGAAACGAGCAGTACTTC. It yields the protein CASSDINSGRNEQYF.

The gene calls are TRBV19 and TRBJ1-4; TRBD1 matches 10 bases. The V gene's germline CDR1 is LNHDA and CDR2 SQIVND (reference sequence). The junction had 3 bases not matched to a gene; V was cut back by 3 bases and J by 5 bases. The CDR3 sequence is 15 residues long. The CDR3 reads CASSMGQGKNEKLFF. CDR3 DNA sequence: TGTGCCAGTAGTATGGGACAGGGGAAAAATGAAAAACTGTTTTTT.

V gene TRBV11-3 combines with J gene TRBJ2-7; TRBD1 agrees at 8 bases. CDR3 length equals 13 residues. Germline CDR1 is SGHNT and CDR2 is YENEEA. Losses at the gene ends were 4 bases for V and 3 bases for J; bases not matched to a gene: 2. As DNA, the CDR3 is TGTGCCAGCAGCTCGGGACAGGACTACGAGCAGTACTTC. This sequence encodes CASSSGQDYEQYF.

This clone has only one observation. CDR3 protein: CASSLELAGPNTDTQYF. The CDR3, as DNA: TGTGCCAGCAGCTTAGAACTAGCGGGACCTAACACAGATACGCAGTATTTT. This chain uses TRBV7-8 with TRBJ2-3, with TRBD2 matching over 10 bases. Trimming cost V 1 base and J 2 bases; bases outside gene matches: 6. Per the germline V gene, CDR1 is SGHVS and CDR2 is FQNEAQ. The CDR3 is made up of 17 amino acids. The entire variable domain, with the rest obtained from reference TRBV7-8 and TRBJ2-3, is as follows: GAGVSQSPRYKVAKRGQDVALRCDPISGHVSLFWYQQALGQGPEFLTYFQNEAQLDKSGLPSDRFFAERPEGSVSTLKIQRTQQEDSAVYLCASSLELAGPNTDTQYFGPGTRLTVL.

This chain connects TRBV5-1 to TRBJ1-2; D gene ambiguous. V was clipped by 3 bases and J by 3 bases, with 6 bases between them. Germline V gives CDR1 SGHRS, CDR2 YFSETQ. This CDR3 has 12 amino acids. This CDR3 reads CASSSLDYGYTF. Written as DNA, the CDR3 is TGCGCCAGCAGCTCGCTCGACTATGGCTACACCTTC.

The chain combines TRBV6-6 with TRBJ2-2, with 10 bases aligning to TRBD1. The CDR3 has 16 residues. Looked up from germline, CDR1 is MNHNY and CDR2 is SVGAGI (reference sequence). V gave up 6 bases and J gave up 1 base; unmatched junction bases: 5. CDR3 sequence: CASRQRTGGNTGELFF. The CDR3 DNA reads TGTGCCAGCAGACAAAGGACAGGGGGGAACACCGGGGAGCTGTTTTTT.

The V and J genes are TRBV5-1 and TRBJ2-7; 9 bases fit TRBD1. The CDR3 is 13 residues long. Losses at the gene ends were 0 bases for V and 5 bases for J; bases not matched to a gene: 0. Germline CDR1 and CDR2: SGHRS and YFSETQ. CDR3 coding DNA: TGCGCCAGCAGCTTGGGGGACAGGGACGAGCAGTACTTC. This encodes CASSLGDRDEQYF.

V gene TRBV5-1 combines with J gene TRBJ2-1; TRBD1 agrees at 8 bases. Losses at the gene ends were 0 bases for V and 4 bases for J; bases not matched to a gene: 3. The CDR3 consists of 15 residues. Germline V gene lookup returns CDR1 SGHRS and CDR2 YFSETQ. The CDR3 region is CASSLGGQVYNEQFF. DNA of the CDR3: TGCGCCAGCAGCTTGGGGGGACAGGTTTACAATGAGCAGTTCTTC. The full variable domain, completed using reference TRBV5-1 and TRBJ2-1, is KAGVTQTPRYLIKTRGQQVTLSCSPISGHRSVSWYQQTPGQGLQFLFEYFSETQRNKGNFPGRFSGRQFSNSRSEMNVSTLELGDSALYLCASSLGGQVYNEQFFGPGTRLTVL.

The gene calls are TRBV6-5 and TRBJ1-5, with 9 bases aligning to TRBD1. Germline-derived CDR1 and CDR2 are MNHEY and SVGAGI. This CDR3 contains 15 residues. The junction had 3 bases not matched to a gene; V was cut back by 6 bases and J by 0 bases. The CDR3 DNA sequence: TGTGCCAGCAGGGGACAGGGTAGTAGCAATCAGCCCCAGCATTTT. It codes for CASRGQGSSNQPQHF.

The chain uses TRBV18 and TRBJ1-4; 10 bases map to TRBD1. V lost 4 bases to trimming and J lost 5 bases; unmatched junction nucleotides: 1. Germline V gene data show CDR1 as KGHSH and CDR2 as LQKENI. The CDR3 contains 14 residues. The CDR3 sequence: CASSQTGGNEKLFF. The CDR3 DNA follows: TGTGCCAGCTCACAGACAGGGGGCAATGAAAAACTGTTTTTT.

This clone was seen more than once but under ten times. This chain's CDR3 is CASSEDRGSYEQYF. CDR3 DNA sequence: TGTGCCAGCAGTGAAGACAGGGGCTCCTACGAGCAGTACTTC. The gene calls are TRBV2 and TRBJ2-7, with 7 positions matching TRBD1. The CDR3 is made up of 14 amino acids. CDR1 and CDR2 from the germline V gene are SNHLY and FYNNEI. V lost 1 base, J lost 0 bases, and 0 bases stayed unmatched.

This clone was seen only a few times. This chain uses TRBV5-4 with TRBJ2-7; 9 bases agree with TRBD2. The germline CDR1 and CDR2 sequences are SGHNT and YYREEE (reference sequence). V trimming: 0 bases; J trimming: 2 bases; junction bases outside the gene matches: 9. The CDR3 has 17 amino acids. DNA of the CDR3: TGTGCCAGCAGCTTGGCCACTAGCGGGTACACCCCCTACGAGCAGTACTTC. Its protein is CASSLATSGYTPYEQYF.

The chain employs TRBV30 and TRBJ1-4; 11 positions match TRBD1. Germline-derived CDR1 and CDR2 are GTSNPN and SVGIG (reference sequence). V shed 4 bases and J 2 bases; nucleotides not matched to a gene: 9. The CDR3 contains 17 residues. CDR3 nucleotide sequence: TGTGCCTGGACTCCCCGGGACAGGGGGTTCACTAATGAAAAACTGTTTTTT. Amino acids: CAWTPRDRGFTNEKLFF. The full variable domain, rest sourced from reference TRBV30 and TRBJ1-4, is SQTIHQWPATLVQPVGSPLSLECTVEGTSNPNLYWYRQAAGRGLQLLFYSVGIGQISSEVPQNLSASRPQDRQFILSSKKLLLSDSGFYLCAWTPRDRGFTNEKLFFGSGTQLSVL.

This chain joins TRBV11-2 and TRBJ2-7; D is undetermined. The CDR3 totals 13 residues. The V end lost 3 bases, the J end lost 1 base, and 7 bases lay between the germline ends. Germline loops: CDR1 SGHAT, CDR2 FQNNGV. The CDR3 DNA follows: TGTGCCAGCAGCTTTCGGATGTCCTACGAGCAGTACTTC. This codes for CASSFRMSYEQYF.

The V gene is TRBV9, the J gene TRBJ2-7, with 9 bases lining up with TRBD2. The V gene end was trimmed by 3 bases and the J gene end by 2 bases; junction bases not matched to a gene: 6. CDR3 length: 15 amino acids. Germline lookup yields CDR1 SGDLS and CDR2 YYNGEE. The CDR3 DNA sequence: TGTGCCAGCAGCGAGGGGACTAGCTTAACCTACGAGCAGTACTTC. Its protein is CASSEGTSLTYEQYF.

The V and J genes are TRBV7-9 and TRBJ1-1, with unresolved D. The CDR3 contains 12 residues. Trimming stripped 2 bases from V and 8 bases from J, with 9 bases between. Germline values: CDR1 SEHNR, CDR2 FQNEAQ (reference sequence). The CDR3 is CASSLPQTEAFF. The CDR3 DNA follows: TGTGCCAGCAGCTTACCCCAAACGGAAGCTTTCTTT. Filled out from reference TRBV7-9 and TRBJ1-1, the complete variable domain reads DTGVSQNPRHKITKRGQNVTFRCDPISEHNRLYWYRQTLGQGPEFLTYFQNEAQLEKSRLLSDRFSAERPKGSFSTLEIQRTEQGDSAMYLCASSLPQTEAFFGQGTRLTVV.

The rearrangement uses TRBV7-3 and TRBJ2-1; D uncertain. Germline lookup yields CDR1 SGHTA and CDR2 FQGTGA. This CDR3 is built from 13 residues. V lost 1 base, J lost 8 bases, and 9 bases lay in between. The CDR3, as DNA: TGTGCCAGCAGCTTAAGGCTCTCTGATGAGCAGTTCTTC. The encoded protein is CASSLRLSDEQFF.

This chain connects TRBV5-1 to TRBJ1-4, with TRBD1 identical over 8 bases. The CDR3 has 14 residues. V trimming: 4 bases; J trimming: 8 bases; junction bases outside the gene matches: 7. Germline V gene data show CDR1 as SGHRS and CDR2 as YFSETQ. CDR3 DNA sequence: TGCGCCAGCAGCCAGGGGGCCGGAGCGGAAAAACTGTTTTTT. It codes for CASSQGAGAEKLFF.